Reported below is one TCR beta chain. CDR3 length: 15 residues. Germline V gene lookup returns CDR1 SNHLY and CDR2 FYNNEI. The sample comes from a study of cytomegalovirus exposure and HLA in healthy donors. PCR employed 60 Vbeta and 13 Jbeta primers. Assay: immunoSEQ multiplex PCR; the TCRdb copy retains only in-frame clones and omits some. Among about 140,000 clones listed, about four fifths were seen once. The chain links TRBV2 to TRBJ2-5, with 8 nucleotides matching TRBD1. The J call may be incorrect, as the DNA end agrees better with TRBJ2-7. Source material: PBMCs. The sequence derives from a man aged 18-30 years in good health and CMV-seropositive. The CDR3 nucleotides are TGTGCCAGCAGTGAACGGCGGGACAGGACCTACGAGCAGTACTTC. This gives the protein CASSERRDRTYEQYF.